Following are 16 T cell receptor beta chains from one sample sequenced in a study of T cells in Graves' hyperthyroidism and ophthalmopathy. Amplification of TCR beta CDR3 regions was performed using RNA transcripts as template. The TCR CDR3 first-round RT-PCR relied on the HTBI primer set. From the multiplex PCR reads, TCRdb called clonotypes with MiXCR, one entry per CDR3 protein. The data show 600,000 or so distinct CDR3 sequences, around 16% seen once. Specimen: blood. The source of these receptors is a woman aged 25-40 years with Graves' hyperthyroidism.

With respect to this clonotype: Since a much larger clone is just one base distant, this may be a read error. The genes are TRBV29-1 and TRBJ1-2; no firm D call. The CDR3 has 11 residues. V lost 3 bases, J lost 10 bases, and 12 bases lay in between. Germline V CDR1 and CDR2: SQVTM, ANQGSEA. As DNA, the CDR3 is TGCAGCGTTGAGGCGGCAGATCTCTACACCTTC. Protein product: CSVEAADLYTF.

Points on this clonotype: Germline and junction disagree at one end, which may indicate a read error. The chain is built from TRBV7-2 and TRBJ2-2; D is possibly TRBD1 (5 bases). The CDR3 is made up of 16 amino acids. Germline CDR1 reads SGHTA; CDR2 reads FQGNSA. CDR3: CASTLWGTRNTGELFF. The CDR3 DNA reads TGTGCCAGCACCTTATGGGGCACAAGGAACACCGGGGAGCTGTTTTTT.

This clonotype appeared a few times. The chain combines TRBV29-1 with TRBJ2-2, with 7 bases matching TRBD2. This CDR3 has 16 residues. Trimming removed 7 bases from V and 3 bases from J; junction bases left unmatched: 14. Germline loops: CDR1 SQVTM, CDR2 ANQGSEA. The CDR3 nucleotides are TGCAGCGCCGTAGGGGCGGCGGGAGTTTACACCGGGGAGCTGTTTTTT. Translating it yields CSAVGAAGVYTGELFF.

This clonotype was seen many times. The chain carries TRBV3-1 and TRBJ2-7; 9 bases are a match to TRBD2. After removal of 0 bases from V and 1 base from J, the junction contained 4 bases not matched to a gene. CDR3 length: 16 residues. Germline lookup yields CDR1 LGHDT and CDR2 YNNKEL (reference sequence). CDR3: CASSQDLTSGSYEQYF. The CDR3 DNA reads as TGTGCCAGCAGCCAAGATCTGACTAGCGGTTCCTACGAGCAGTACTTC.

V and J are TRBV10-3 and TRBJ2-1, with 10 positions matching TRBD2. Germline CDR1 and CDR2: ENHRY and SYGVKD. The V and J ends lost 7 bases and 6 bases, in that order; junction bases with no gene match: 6. This CDR3 has 14 amino acids. CDR3 loop: CAITDLAGVNEQFF. CDR3 nucleotide sequence: TGTGCCATCACCGACCTAGCGGGAGTCAATGAGCAGTTCTTC.

The gene calls are TRBV6-1 and TRBJ1-1; no reliable D call. CDR1 is MNHNS and CDR2 is SASEGT in the germline V gene. The CDR3 contains 11 residues. The CDR3 here is CATGRNTEAFF. The CDR3 nucleotides are TGTGCGACGGGCAGGAACACTGAAGCTTTCTTT.

This clonotype was observed many times. The rearrangement uses TRBV5-1 and TRBJ2-1, with 7 nucleotides matching TRBD2. This CDR3 spans 14 amino acids. V lost 2 bases to trimming and J lost 3 bases; unmatched junction nucleotides: 2. The V gene's germline CDR1 is SGHRS and CDR2 YFSETQ. The CDR3 loop reads CASSFGLDYNEQFF. DNA of the CDR3: TGCGCCAGCAGCTTCGGACTAGACTACAATGAGCAGTTCTTC.

This sequence joins TRBV6-2 or TRBV6-3 and TRBJ1-5; D gene unclear. Germline lookup yields CDR1 MNHEY and CDR2 SVGEGT. The V gene lost 0 bases and the J gene lost 4 bases, with 7 bases spanning the gap. The CDR3 is 14 residues long. CDR3 nucleotides: TGTGCCAGCAGTTACTCGGCAGCAAATCAGCCCCAGCATTTT. It translates to CASSYSAANQPQHF.

There are many counts of this clonotype. The genes are TRBV2 and TRBJ2-1; maybe TRBD2 (6 bases). Trimming pared 2 bases from V and 10 bases from J, leaving 21 bases between. Germline CDR1 SNHLY, CDR2 FYNNEI. This CDR3 spans 16 amino acids. The CDR3 loop reads CASSEPTHRERREQFF. As DNA, the CDR3 is TGTGCCAGCAGTGAACCGACCCATCGGGAGAGGCGGGAGCAGTTCTTC.

V usage is TRBV20-1 and J usage is TRBJ1-1, with a tentative D call TRBD1 (5 bases). Per the germline V gene, CDR1 is DFQATT and CDR2 is SNEGSKA (reference sequence). V lost 3 bases to trimming and J lost 2 bases, with 13 bases between them. The length of the CDR3 is 14 residues. DNA for the CDR3: TGCAGTGCTAGGGGGGGTGGACTAAACACTGAAGCTTTCTTT. Amino acids: CSARGGGLNTEAFF.

A remark on this clonotype: This may stem from a read error, because a much larger clone lies one nucleotide away. V usage is TRBV9 and J usage is TRBJ2-7; D remains unclear. The CDR3 runs 16 residues. CDR1 SGDLS and CDR2 YYNGEE come from the germline V gene. The CDR3 nucleotides read TGTGCCAGCAGCGTTGCACCGTCCCCCTCCGCCTACGACCAGTACTTC. Protein: CASSVAPSPSAYDQYF.

At least ten counts were recorded for this clonotype. This chain connects TRBV27 to TRBJ2-2, with 7 bases lining up with TRBD2. V was clipped by 6 bases and J by 0 bases; unmatched bases: 13. There are 18 residues in the CDR3. The V gene's germline CDR1 is MNHEY and CDR2 SMNVEV (reference sequence). CDR3 nucleotides: TGTGCCAGCAGCCGGCCCCCGACTAGCCGATCGAACACCGGGGAGCTGTTTTTT. Amino acid sequence: CASSRPPTSRSNTGELFF.

This clonotype has more than one count but fewer than ten. J is TRBJ2-7 and V is TRBV25-1; possibly TRBD1 or TRBD2 for D (5 bases each). Trimming left V 5 bases short and J 3 bases short, with 17 bases between. The CDR3 sequence is 15 residues long. Germline lookup yields CDR1 MGHDK and CDR2 SYGVNS. CDR3 sequence (DNA): TGTGCCAGCAGTCGACGGGGCGGCGCCAGCTACGAGCAGTACTTC. This translates into CASSRRGGASYEQYF.

This clonotype has only a few counts. This chain's CDR3 is CASSLAGVAGYEQYF. The CDR3 region has the DNA TGTGCCAGCAGCTTGGCCGGAGTAGCTGGCTACGAGCAGTACTTC. The rearrangement uses TRBV5-4 and TRBJ2-7, with D unclear. This CDR3 is 15 amino acids long. Trimming shortened V by 0 bases and J by 3 bases, and 13 bases separated the two germline ends. The germline CDR1 and CDR2 sequences are SGHNT and YYREEE (reference sequence).

This clonotype has only a few counts. The junction differs from germline at one of its ends, possibly a read error. The chain combines TRBV4-1 with TRBJ2-7; 9 nucleotides align to TRBD1. The V gene's germline CDR1 is MGHRA and CDR2 YSYEKL. The CDR3 spans 17 residues. The CDR3 nucleotides are TGTGCCAGCAGCCAAGAAGGGACAGGGCCGAGCTCCTACGAGCAGTACTTC. Amino acids: CASSQEGTGPSSYEQYF.

V and J are TRBV2 and TRBJ1-5; D possibly corresponds to TRBD1 (6 bases). The CDR3 loop spans 15 amino acids. Germline V gene data show CDR1 as SNHLY and CDR2 as FYNNEI. Deletions cut 10 bases from V and 0 bases from J, with 16 bases between. In DNA, the CDR3 is TGTGCCACCCAAACGGACAGATATAGCAATCAGCCCCAGCATTTT. Residues: CATQTDRYSNQPQHF.